This is a list of T cell receptor beta chains from one sample in a study of blood T cell repertoires in COVID-19. Using immunoSEQ multiplex PCR, the repertoire was profiled, and TCRdb retains in-frame clones only, with some absent. Of about 220,000 clones in the sample, 75% to 90% were seen once. Sequenced input: peripheral blood. Source of these receptors: a woman aged 70-85 years with COVID-19, enrolled during active disease. The CDR3 runs from the conserved cysteine through the conserved F or W. Fields, in order: clone size, D gene, J gene, V gene, CDR3 DNA, CDR3 protein. The D gene is left open where the match is weak. Only part of the rows carry a size: once, few, many, or a class if the clone is expanded.

few	.	TRBJ1-1	TRBV7-2	TGTGCCAGCAGCTTAGCGTATCCGGGTAGGGCTTTCTTT	CASSLAYPGRAFF
once	TRBD2	TRBJ2-7	TRBV28	TGTGCCAGCAGGGGTAGCGGGCGGACCAACTCCTACGAGCAGTACTTC	CASRGSGRTNSYEQYF
.	TRBD2	TRBJ2-1	TRBV30	TGTGCCTGGAGTCCGGGGGAGGGACGCAATGAGCAGTTCTTC	CAWSPGEGRNEQFF
once	.	TRBJ2-7	TRBV5-1	TGCGCCAGCAGCCCTAATAGCGGCGAGCAGTACTTC	CASSPNSGEQYF
.	TRBD1	TRBJ1-2	TRBV5-1	TGCGCCAGCAGCCGGACAGGGGGCACTGAGATCGGAGGCTACACCTTC	CASSRTGGTEIGGYTF
.	.	TRBJ1-4	TRBV27	TGTGCCAGCAGGCCCCACCCGAACAGGGAGGGTGAAAAACTGTTTTTT	CASRPHPNREGEKLFF
.	TRBD1	TRBJ1-2	TRBV25-1	TGTGCCAGCAGTGAGAATCTGGGACAGGGCTATGGCTACACCTTC	CASSENLGQGYGYTF
.	TRBD2	TRBJ2-3	TRBV27	TGTGCCAGCAGACGACTAGCGGGAGTGGGGGCTAGCACAGATACGCAGTATTTT	CASRRLAGVGASTDTQYF
.	TRBD2	TRBJ2-1	TRBV19	TGTGCCAGTAGTATAAGGGACTATGGTAGGGGTGAGCAGTTCTTC	CASSIRDYGRGEQFF
.	.	TRBJ2-5	TRBV2	TGTGCCAGCGCGGGCAACCAAGAGACCCAGTACTTC	CASAGNQETQYF
.	TRBD1	TRBJ1-3	TRBV10-3	TGTGCCATCGGACGCGGCCCGCAGGACAGGGTATCTGGAAACACCATATATTTT	CAIGRGPQDRVSGNTIYF
once	.	TRBJ2-2	TRBV5-6	TGTGCCAGCAGCTTGGAAGACAGGAGCGGTACCGGGGAGCTGTTTTTT	CASSLEDRSGTGELFF
.	.	TRBJ1-2	TRBV7-3	TGTGCCAGCAGCTTAACTGGGGCCGGTGATGGCTACACCTTC	CASSLTGAGDGYTF
.	TRBD1	TRBJ2-1	TRBV24-1	TGTGCCACCAGTGAAGGGACAGGGCTCCTTGTGGAGCAGTTCTTC	CATSEGTGLLVEQFF
.	TRBD1	TRBJ2-7	TRBV15	TGTGCCACCAGCAGAGGCGGACAGGGGGCATACGAGCAGTACTTC	CATSRGGQGAYEQYF
.	.	TRBJ2-5	TRBV28	TGTGCCAGCAAAAGAGGGAAAGAGACCCAGTACTTC	CASKRGKETQYF
.	TRBD1	TRBJ1-6	TRBV14	TGTGCCAGCAGCCATGACAGGGGTTACAATTCACCCCTCCACTTT	CASSHDRGYNSPLHF
.	TRBD1	TRBJ2-3	TRBV4-2	TGTGCCAGCAGCCATCACTCTGGGGACAGGGATATAGGAACGCAGTATTTT	CASSHHSGDRDIGTQYF
once	.	TRBJ2-3	TRBV5-1	TGCGCCAGCAGCTTAGGACAGTCCCAGACAGATACGCAGTATTTT	CASSLGQSQTDTQYF
few	.	TRBJ1-2	TRBV5-3	TGTGCCAGAAGCTTGACGGACTATGGCTACACCTTC	CARSLTDYGYTF
.	TRBD1	TRBJ1-1	TRBV18	TGTGCCAGCTCATTAACCGGGACAGGGAACACTGAAGCTTTCTTT	CASSLTGTGNTEAFF
.	.	TRBJ1-5	TRBV28	TGTGCCAGCACCTTCCCGGACAGAAGCGGCAATCAGCCCCAGCATTTT	CASTFPDRSGNQPQHF
.	.	TRBJ1-1	TRBV3-1/TRBV3-2	TGTGCCAGCAGCCAAGATCCGTGGGGGGGAAGGACTGAAGCTTTCTTT	CASSQDPWGGRTEAFF
.	.	TRBJ1-5	TRBV29-1	TGCAGCGTTGAACTGGAGGGCTATAGCAATCAGCCCCAGCATTTT	CSVELEGYSNQPQHF
.	TRBD1	TRBJ1-2	TRBV9	TGTGCCAGCAGTCCTGGACAGGGGAACTATGGCTACACCTTC	CASSPGQGNYGYTF
.	TRBD1	TRBJ1-1	TRBV28	TGTGCCAGCAGCCAGGACCGGCCAGGGGGCACTGAAGCTTTCTTT	CASSQDRPGGTEAFF
.	TRBD1	TRBJ1-4	TRBV18	TGTGCCAGCTCACCGTACTCTGGGGGGACAGGACCTGAAAAACTGTTTTTT	CASSPYSGGTGPEKLFF
few	TRBD1	TRBJ1-1	TRBV19	TGTGCCAGTAGTAGGGGACAGACGAACACTGAAGCTTTCTTT	CASSRGQTNTEAFF
.	TRBD1	TRBJ1-2	TRBV6-5	TGTGCCAGCAGGGACAGGGGGAATGGCTACACCTTC	CASRDRGNGYTF
once	TRBD1	TRBJ1-3	TRBV7-2	TGTGCCAGCAGCATCCGACAGGGTGACACCATATATTTT	CASSIRQGDTIYF
.	.	TRBJ1-2	TRBV5-5	TGTGCCAGCAGCTTGGGAACAGGGCTTGGGGGCTACACCTTC	CASSLGTGLGGYTF
.	TRBD1	TRBJ1-2	TRBV7-9	TGTGCCAGCAGCCCAGGGGACAGGGCTAACTATGGCTACACCTTC	CASSPGDRANYGYTF
.	.	TRBJ2-7	TRBV29-1	TGCAGCGGCGGGACTTACTCCTACGAGCAGTACTTC	CSGGTYSYEQYF
.	.	TRBJ1-5	TRBV24-1	TGTGCCACCAGGGGGGCCAGCAATCAGCCCCAGCATTTT	CATRGASNQPQHF
.	.	TRBJ2-6	TRBV19	TGTGCCAGTAGTCTACCCCGGGAGGGGGCCAACGTCCTGACTTTC	CASSLPREGANVLTF
.	.	TRBJ1-2	TRBV7-2	TGTGCCAGCAGTTTGGGACCGGGAGGCTATGGCTACACCTTC	CASSLGPGGYGYTF
.	TRBD2	TRBJ2-1	TRBV29-1	TGCAGCGTTGAGCAGGGGACTAGCTTCTCCAATGAGCAGTTCTTC	CSVEQGTSFSNEQFF
.	.	TRBJ2-1	TRBV6-1	TGTGCCAGCAGTGAAAGACAGTACAATGAGCAGTTCTTC	CASSERQYNEQFF
.	.	TRBJ1-2	TRBV6-6	TGTGCCAGCAGTAAACAGTCATATGGCTACACCTTC	CASSKQSYGYTF
.	TRBD1	TRBJ2-6	TRBV19	TGTGCCAGTAGTCTCGGGACAGCCTCTGGGGCCAACGTCCTGACTTTC	CASSLGTASGANVLTF
.	.	TRBJ2-3	TRBV3-1/TRBV3-2	TGTGCATCAGCGGCCAGCACAGATACGCAGTATTTT	CASAASTDTQYF